This TCR beta chain was recovered during a study of blood T cell repertoires in COVID-19. Methods used by the authors: For nucleated cells, counts were estimated from reference gene primer amplification. Data came from immunoSEQ multiplex PCR; TCRdb stores just in-frame clones and leaves some out. The DNA was the basis for D and trimming; V, J and clone size are from that table. The repertoire holds under 200,000 clones, about 85% seen once, with roughly 8.8% in the top ten. The CDR3 contains 14 residues. Germline lookup yields CDR1 SGHRS and CDR2 YFSETQ. Trimming took 6 bases from V and 3 from J, leaving 13 bases between them.

The chain combines TRBV5-1 with TRBJ2-1; D perhaps matches TRBD2 (5 bases). This sequence originates from a woman aged 80 or older with COVID-19, enrolled during active disease. The sample was peripheral blood. The DNA of the CDR3 is TGCGCCAGCAACCGAGGGCAGGACTACAATGAGCAGTTCTTC. It specifies CASNRGQDYNEQFF.